These 20 T cell receptor beta chains share one sample of origin, sequenced in a study of shared clonotypes between healthy human individuals. Measured with immunoSEQ multiplex PCR; TCRdb has only the in-frame clones, and not every one. Counted here are roughly 500,000 clones, about four fifths occurring once; the ten biggest clones make up roughly an eighth. Sequencing used PBMCs. These receptors came from a woman aged 35 to 49 in good health. Some clones in this sample may be carry-over from other donors' samples.

The chain employs TRBV6-5 and TRBJ2-7; D unclear. Germline CDR1 MNHEY, CDR2 SVGAGI. V was shortened by 2 bases and J by 2 bases, with 10 bases between the two germline ends. The length of the CDR3 is 14 residues. The CDR3 loop is CASSYGLGPYEQYF. CDR3 DNA: TGTGCCAGCAGTTACGGGCTAGGACCCTACGAGCAGTACTTC.

This clone was observed once. J is TRBJ2-1 and V is TRBV4-3, with 9 bases lining up with TRBD2. This CDR3 spans 16 amino acids. Unmatched junction bases numbered 8, after V lost 0 bases and J lost 8 bases. The V gene's germline CDR1 is LGHNA and CDR2 YSLEER. CDR3 DNA sequence: TGCGCCAGCAGCCAAGACGTAGCGGGAGTATACTATGAGCAGTTCTTC. Translating it yields CASSQDVAGVYYEQFF.

The chain has TRBV7-2 and TRBJ1-5; no reliable D call. V was pared by 6 bases and J by 0 bases, with 6 bases between. This CDR3 is built from 13 residues. CDR1 is SGHTA, CDR2 FQGNSA, per germline. The CDR3 DNA is TGTGCCAGCAGTGAAGCTAGCAATCAGCCCCAGCATTTT. It encodes CASSEASNQPQHF. The full variable domain, rest sourced from reference TRBV7-2 and TRBJ1-5, is GAGVSQSPSNKVTEKGKDVELRCDPISGHTALYWYRQSLGQGLEFLIYFQGNSAPDKSGLPSDRFSAERTGGSVSTLTIQRTQQEDSAVYLCASSEASNQPQHFGDGTRLSIL.

The rearrangement links TRBV28 to TRBJ2-3, with TRBD2 matching over 11 bases. This CDR3 contains 16 residues. Germline loops: CDR1 MDHEN, CDR2 SYDVKM. Trimming took 6 bases from V and 2 from J; bases not matched to a gene: 7. CDR3 nucleotides: TGTGCCAGCAGCACCGGGACTAGCGGATACACAGATACGCAGTATTTT. Translated: CASSTGTSGYTDTQYF.

This chain connects TRBV27 to TRBJ2-7, with 9 positions matching TRBD2. This CDR3 spans 15 amino acids. CDR1 and CDR2 (germline): MNHEY, SMNVEV (reference sequence). Losses at the gene ends were 5 bases for V and 0 bases for J; bases not matched to a gene: 5. CDR3 residues: CASSQQLAGSYEQYF. DNA for the CDR3: TGTGCCAGCAGTCAGCAACTAGCGGGCTCCTACGAGCAGTACTTC.

The chain joins TRBV5-1 to TRBJ2-1, with TRBD1 matching 7 bases. This CDR3 contains 14 residues. Germline CDR1 is SGHRS and CDR2 is YFSETQ. The J segment lost 7 bases and the V segment lost 2 bases, leaving 6 bases of the junction unmatched. CDR3 amino acids: CASSLSGQQNEQFF. DNA of the CDR3: TGCGCCAGCAGCTTATCGGGACAGCAAAATGAGCAGTTCTTC.

J is TRBJ1-2 and V is TRBV7-9, with TRBD1 identical over 7 bases. The CDR3 is 17 amino acids. After removal of 4 bases from V and 4 bases from J, the junction contained 15 bases not matched to a gene. The germline V gene encodes CDR1 SEHNR and CDR2 FQNEAQ (reference sequence). CDR3 sequence (DNA): TGTGCCAGCAGCTCCCAGGGGGTCCCGTCGGGAAGCTATGGCTACACCTTC. It yields the protein CASSSQGVPSGSYGYTF. Full variable domain (outside the CDR3, taken from reference TRBV7-9 and TRBJ1-2): DTGVSQNPRHKITKRGQNVTFRCDPISEHNRLYWYRQTLGQGPEFLTYFQNEAQLEKSRLLSDRFSAERPKGSFSTLEIQRTEQGDSAMYLCASSSQGVPSGSYGYTFGSGTRLTVV.

This chain links TRBV4-3 with TRBJ2-7, with TRBD2 matching 14 bases. Germline CDR1 LGHNA, CDR2 YSLEER. This CDR3 region has 17 residues. The J segment lost 2 bases and the V segment lost 1 base, leaving 4 bases of the junction unmatched. This CDR3 is CASSQGQGLAGAYEQYF. Here the CDR3 DNA reads TGCGCCAGCAGCCAAGGGCAGGGACTAGCGGGAGCCTACGAGCAGTACTTC.

This chain connects TRBV27 to TRBJ2-7; D is uncertain. V was trimmed by 2 bases and J by 2 bases, leaving 16 bases between them. This CDR3 is built from 16 residues. Per the germline V gene, CDR1 is MNHEY and CDR2 is SMNVEV (reference sequence). The CDR3 spells CASSLVGGSGPYEQYF. CDR3 sequence (DNA): TGTGCCAGCAGTTTAGTTGGCGGCAGTGGGCCCTACGAGCAGTACTTC.

The chain is built from TRBV5-6 and TRBJ1-4; D is undetermined. Germline-derived CDR1 and CDR2 are SGHDT and YYEEEE. This CDR3 region has 13 residues. V lost 1 base to trimming and J lost 7 bases, with 8 bases between them. The CDR3 reads CASSLISGEKLFF. The DNA for the CDR3 is TGTGCCAGCAGCTTGATCAGTGGTGAAAAACTGTTTTTT.

The chain joins TRBV5-1 to TRBJ1-2; D ambiguous. The V gene lost 0 bases and the J gene lost 4 bases, with 10 bases spanning the gap. In germline, CDR1 is SGHRS, CDR2 YFSETQ. There are 14 residues in the CDR3. The CDR3, as DNA: TGCGCCAGCAGCTTGGATGGTAAGGGCTATGGCTACACCTTC. Its protein product is CASSLDGKGYGYTF.

The chain combines TRBV5-1 with TRBJ2-5, with D possibly being TRBD1 or TRBD2 (6 bases each). With the DNA end fitting TRBJ2-7 better, the J assignment may be wrong. The CDR3 is 15 amino acids. Per germline, CDR1 SGHRS and CDR2 YFSETQ. CDR3 nucleotide sequence: TGCGCCAGCAGCTTGGGAGGAGGGGGATCCTACGAGCAGTACTTC. Amino acid sequence: CASSLGGGGSYEQYF.

This chain connects TRBV19 to TRBJ1-3; unclear D gene. The germline V gene encodes CDR1 LNHDA and CDR2 SQIVND (reference sequence). The CDR3 contains 15 residues. V shed 5 bases and J shed 2 bases, with 13 bases lying between them. In DNA form, the CDR3 reads TGTGCCAGTAGTCCCCGCCGCGGTACTGGAAACACCATATATTTT. This translates into CASSPRRGTGNTIYF.

As DNA, the CDR3 is TGTGCCACCAGCAGAGATCCCTTCTACGAGCAGTACTTC. It codes for CATSRDPFYEQYF. The chain uses TRBV15 and TRBJ2-7; no clear D. CDR3 size: 13 residues. With 0 bases removed from V and 3 bases from J, the gap between germline ends came to 6 bases. Germline CDR1 is LNHNV and CDR2 is YYDKDF (reference sequence).

The chain employs TRBV27 and TRBJ1-1, with no clear D. V was shortened by 6 bases and J by 1 base, with 6 bases between the two germline ends. The CDR3 covers 12 residues. The V gene's germline CDR1 is MNHEY and CDR2 SMNVEV (reference sequence). CDR3 bases: TGTGCCAGCAGGATCTGGAACACTGAAGCTTTCTTT. Its translation is CASRIWNTEAFF.

The chain carries TRBV29-1 and TRBJ2-3, with 9 bases identical to TRBD1. The CDR3 runs to 15 residues. The V gene end was trimmed by 4 bases and the J gene end by 4 bases; junction bases not matched to a gene: 9. From germline, CDR1 is SQVTM and CDR2 ANQGSEA. CDR3 region: CSVAARDRASDTQYF. The CDR3 region has the DNA TGCAGCGTTGCTGCCAGGGACAGGGCTTCAGATACGCAGTATTTT.

The chain joins TRBV5-4 to TRBJ1-2, with 10 bases fitting TRBD1. J lost 7 bases, V lost 3 bases, and 12 bases had no gene match. This CDR3 contains 16 residues. Germline V gene lookup returns CDR1 SGHNT and CDR2 YYREEE (reference sequence). The CDR3 nucleotides read TGTGCCAGCAGCTCCCCTAAGGGACAGGGGAGTCGTGGCTACACCTTC. It translates to CASSSPKGQGSRGYTF.

This chain uses TRBV11-2 with TRBJ2-5; 7 bases agree with TRBD2. The J call could be wrong; TRBJ2-7 is a better fit for the DNA end. The CDR3 contains 14 residues. From germline, CDR1 is SGHAT and CDR2 FQNNGV. In DNA, the CDR3 is TGTGCCAGCAGCTTATGGACTAGCTCCTACGAGCAGTACTTC. As protein: CASSLWTSSYEQYF.

This clone was observed a few times. The chain carries TRBV4-1 and TRBJ2-5; D is undetermined. V was cut by 3 bases and J by 11 bases, with 16 bases left in between. From germline, CDR1 is MGHRA and CDR2 YSYEKL. The CDR3 spans 13 residues. CDR3 in amino acids: CASSQLDPIEQYF. The CDR3 nucleotides are TGCGCCAGCAGCCAGCTAGACCCAATAGAGCAGTACTTC.

A single count supports this clone. V gene TRBV19 combines with J gene TRBJ2-5; possible D gene TRBD2, 5 bases. CDR3 length: 14 residues. Trimming pared 5 bases from V and 4 bases from J, leaving 14 bases between. Germline lookup yields CDR1 LNHDA and CDR2 SQIVND (reference sequence). Here the CDR3 reads CASSLGGYGETQYF. The DNA for the CDR3 is TGTGCCAGTAGTCTAGGAGGATATGGAGAGACCCAGTACTTC.